A selection of T cell receptor beta chains follows, all from one sample in a study of a mutant IDH1 vaccine in newly diagnosed glioma. Produced via immunoSEQ multiplex PCR; TCRdb's table is partial and in-frame only. The data contain roughly 40,000 clones, approximately 91% of them singletons. Their antigens are not known. The material was PBMCs, obtained from a glioma patient whose treatment included an IDH1 peptide vaccine. All receptors come from a man between 50 and 59 years old with glioma. CDR3s include the opening cysteine and the closing phenylalanine or tryptophan. Each record gives: V gene, clone size, D gene, J gene, CDR3 protein, CDR3 DNA. D genes are given only for firm matches. Only some rows state a clone size, as once, few, many or a class for expanded clones.

TRBV7-2,few,.,TRBJ1-5,CASSYLNQPQHF,TGTGCCAGCAGCTACCTAAATCAGCCCCAGCATTTT
TRBV4-2,.,.,TRBJ2-7,CASSQEKRSGEQYF,TGTGCCAGCAGCCAAGAAAAGAGAAGTGGCGAGCAGTACTTC
TRBV11-2,.,.,TRBJ2-1,CATGGQGHEQFF,TGTGCCACTGGGGGGCAGGGTCATGAGCAGTTCTTC
TRBV28,once,.,TRBJ2-7,CASTPVGTPYEQYF,TGTGCCAGCACCCCGGTCGGGACACCCTACGAGCAGTACTTC
TRBV10-3,.,TRBD2,TRBJ2-7,CAITERGYSYEQYF,TGTGCCATCACGGAGCGGGGATACTCCTACGAGCAGTACTTC
TRBV27,.,.,TRBJ2-5,CASRPTSGAQYF,TGTGCCAGCAGGCCCACCTCGGGGGCCCAGTACTTC
TRBV28,.,TRBD1,TRBJ1-2,CASSITGGGRQGGYTF,TGTGCCAGCAGCATTACAGGGGGCGGACGTCAGGGAGGCTACACCTTC
TRBV27,.,.,TRBJ1-1,CASRGGNTEAFF,TGTGCCAGCAGAGGCGGGAACACTGAAGCTTTCTTT
TRBV30,.,.,TRBJ2-7,CAWIRGREQYF,TGTGCCTGGATCCGGGGGCGCGAGCAGTACTTC
TRBV9,.,TRBD1,TRBJ1-2,CASSPGDRVLDGYTF,TGTGCCAGCAGCCCCGGGGACAGGGTTTTAGATGGCTACACCTTC
TRBV14,.,.,TRBJ2-1,CASSFVGEQFF,TGTGCCAGCAGCTTCGTGGGTGAGCAGTTCTTC
TRBV15,.,.,TRBJ2-7,CATSRGEQYF,TGTGCCACCAGCAGAGGCGAGCAGTACTTC
TRBV6-6,.,TRBD2,TRBJ2-5,CASSLSGRAGGTQYF,TGTGCCAGCAGTCTTAGCGGGAGGGCAGGTGGGACCCAGTACTTC
TRBV6-5,.,.,TRBJ2-7,CASSNYSYEQYF,TGTGCCAGCAGTAACTACAGCTACGAGCAGTACTTC
TRBV7-9,.,TRBD1,TRBJ2-7,CASSSGQGAYEQYF,TGTGCCAGCAGCTCGGGACAGGGGGCATACGAGCAGTACTTC
TRBV19,.,TRBD2,TRBJ2-3,CASSRDSGRTTDTQYF,TGTGCCAGTAGCCGCGATAGCGGGAGGACGACAGATACGCAGTATTTT
TRBV7-8,few,.,TRBJ2-7,CASSLAGGSREQYF,TGTGCCAGCAGCTTAGCAGGCGGGTCGAGGGAGCAGTACTTC
TRBV19,.,.,TRBJ1-5,CASSIRLSTANQPQHF,TGTGCCAGTAGTATACGGCTTTCGACAGCAAATCAGCCCCAGCATTTT
TRBV19,.,.,TRBJ2-7,CASSPTGIVFYEQYF,TGTGCCAGTAGCCCCACAGGGATCGTCTTCTACGAGCAGTACTTC
TRBV5-1,.,.,TRBJ1-1,CASSLSWTKGTEAFF,TGCGCCAGCAGCTTGAGTTGGACCAAGGGCACTGAAGCTTTCTTT
TRBV19,once,TRBD1,TRBJ1-4,CASSVQGGRNEKLFF,TGTGCCAGTAGTGTACAGGGGGGGAGGAATGAAAAACTGTTTTTT
TRBV5-1,.,TRBD2,TRBJ2-7,CASSPASGRSYEQYF,TGCGCCAGCAGCCCAGCTAGCGGGAGATCTTACGAGCAGTACTTC
TRBV29-1,once,TRBD1,TRBJ1-1,CSGGQGGYSEAFF,TGCAGCGGAGGACAGGGTGGGTACTCTGAAGCTTTCTTT